This T cell receptor beta chain originates from a study of shared clonotypes between healthy human individuals. Study background: Every donor yielded three CD4 naive, three CD4 memory, two CD8 naive and one CD8 memory plate.

Germline V CDR1 and CDR2: SGHDT, YYEEEE. CDR3 length equals 14 residues. The V end was cut by 4 bases, the J end by 3 bases, with 14 bases between. Positively selected for CCR7, the CD45RO-negative cells used as naive CD8 cells excluded terminally differentiated effector memory CD45RA+ cells. This was a deep-level run. Each replicate PCR on the sorted subsets used approximately 180 ng DNA (approximately 27,000 T cell genomes). In the source study's methods: ImmunoSEQ gave junction-only sequences without quality scores, so filtering differed. The table came from immunoSEQ multiplex PCR; TCRdb's copy has only in-frame clones and leaves some out. The V and J calls and clone size were taken over from that table, and D and trimming were inferred from the DNA. The sample holds 1.5 million to 2.5 million clones, about 94% seen once. This clone appeared a single time.

The chain recombines TRBV5-6 with TRBJ2-7; D is undetermined. The receptor was isolated from a man aged 18-30 years in good health. The sequenced sample was naive CD8+ T cells sorted from blood. The CDR3 sequence: CASSVGGDFYEQYF. CDR3 coding DNA: TGTGCCAGCAGCGTAGGCGGCGACTTCTACGAGCAGTACTTC.